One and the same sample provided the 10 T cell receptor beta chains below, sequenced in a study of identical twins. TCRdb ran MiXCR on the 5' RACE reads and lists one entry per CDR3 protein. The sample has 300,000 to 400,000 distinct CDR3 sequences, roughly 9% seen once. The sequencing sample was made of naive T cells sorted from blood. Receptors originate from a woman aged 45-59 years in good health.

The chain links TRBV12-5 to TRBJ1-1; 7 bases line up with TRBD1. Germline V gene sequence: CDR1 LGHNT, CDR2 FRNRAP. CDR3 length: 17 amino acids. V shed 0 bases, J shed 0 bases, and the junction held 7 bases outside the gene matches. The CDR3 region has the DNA TGTGCTAGTGGTTTGGTACAGATCAGGGGGATGAACACTGAAGCTTTCTTT. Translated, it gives CASGLVQIRGMNTEAFF.

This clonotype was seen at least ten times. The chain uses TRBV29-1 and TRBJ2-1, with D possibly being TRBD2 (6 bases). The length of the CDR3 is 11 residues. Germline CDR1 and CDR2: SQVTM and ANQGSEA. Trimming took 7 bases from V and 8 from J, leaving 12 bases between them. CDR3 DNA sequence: TGCAGCGCCGGAGGGACCTATGAGCAGTTCTTC. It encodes CSAGGTYEQFF.

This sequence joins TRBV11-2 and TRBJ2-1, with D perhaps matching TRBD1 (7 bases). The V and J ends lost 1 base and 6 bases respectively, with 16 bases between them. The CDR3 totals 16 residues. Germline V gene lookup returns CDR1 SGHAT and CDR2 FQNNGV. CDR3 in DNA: TGTGCCAGCAGCTTAGTGGCGGGACAGAGCCTCAATGAGCAGTTCTTC. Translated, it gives CASSLVAGQSLNEQFF.

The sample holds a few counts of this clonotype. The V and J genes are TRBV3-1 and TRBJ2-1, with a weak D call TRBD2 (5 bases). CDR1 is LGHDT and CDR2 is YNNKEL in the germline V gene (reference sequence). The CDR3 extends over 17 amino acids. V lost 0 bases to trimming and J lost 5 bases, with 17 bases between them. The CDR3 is CASSQDRFRGLNNEQFF. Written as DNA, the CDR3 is TGTGCCAGCAGCCAAGATCGGTTCCGAGGGCTAAACAATGAGCAGTTCTTC.

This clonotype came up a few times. The chain's CDR3 is CASSPGLIRNEQYF. The DNA of the CDR3 is TGTGCCAGCAGCCCGGGACTGATTAGGAACGAGCAGTACTTC. This chain uses TRBV14 with TRBJ2-7, with a tentative D call TRBD2 (6 bases). V lost 4 bases to trimming and J lost 5 bases, with 15 bases between them. CDR1 SGHDN and CDR2 FVKESK come from the germline V gene. The CDR3 extends over 14 amino acids.

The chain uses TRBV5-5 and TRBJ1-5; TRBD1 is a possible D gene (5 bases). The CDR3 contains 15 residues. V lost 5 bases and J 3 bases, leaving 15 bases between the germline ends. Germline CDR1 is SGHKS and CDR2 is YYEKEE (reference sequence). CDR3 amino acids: CASSRDRMSNQPQHF. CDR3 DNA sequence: TGTGCCAGCAGTCGGGACCGCATGTCCAATCAGCCCCAGCATTTT.

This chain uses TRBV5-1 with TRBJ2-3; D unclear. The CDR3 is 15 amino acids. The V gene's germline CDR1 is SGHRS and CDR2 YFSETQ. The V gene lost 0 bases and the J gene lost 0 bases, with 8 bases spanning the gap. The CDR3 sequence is CASSLAADSTDTQYF. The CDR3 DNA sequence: TGCGCCAGCAGCTTGGCCGCTGACAGCACAGATACGCAGTATTTT.

CDR3 amino acids: CASSQELEYPFHEQYF. The CDR3 nucleotides read TGCGCCAGCAGCCAAGAGTTGGAGTACCCCTTTCATGAGCAGTACTTC. The chain combines TRBV4-1 with TRBJ2-7; D remains ambiguous. The V end lost 0 bases, the J end lost 7 bases, and 19 bases lay between the germline ends. There are 16 residues in the CDR3. In germline, CDR1 is MGHRA, CDR2 YSYEKL.

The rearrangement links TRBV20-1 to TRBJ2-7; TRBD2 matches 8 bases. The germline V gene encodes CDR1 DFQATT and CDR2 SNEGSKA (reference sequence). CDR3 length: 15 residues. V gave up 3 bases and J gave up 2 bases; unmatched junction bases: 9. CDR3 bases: TGCAGTGCTAGCGGGAATGAAGCGGGAGCCTACGAGCAGTACTTC. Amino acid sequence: CSASGNEAGAYEQYF.

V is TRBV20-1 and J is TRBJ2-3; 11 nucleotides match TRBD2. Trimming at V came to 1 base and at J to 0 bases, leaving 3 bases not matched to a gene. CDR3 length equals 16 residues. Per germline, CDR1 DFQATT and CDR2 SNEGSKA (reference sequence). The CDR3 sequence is CSARGRTSGSTDTQYF. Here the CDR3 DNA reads TGCAGTGCTAGAGGAAGGACTAGCGGGAGCACAGATACGCAGTATTTT.